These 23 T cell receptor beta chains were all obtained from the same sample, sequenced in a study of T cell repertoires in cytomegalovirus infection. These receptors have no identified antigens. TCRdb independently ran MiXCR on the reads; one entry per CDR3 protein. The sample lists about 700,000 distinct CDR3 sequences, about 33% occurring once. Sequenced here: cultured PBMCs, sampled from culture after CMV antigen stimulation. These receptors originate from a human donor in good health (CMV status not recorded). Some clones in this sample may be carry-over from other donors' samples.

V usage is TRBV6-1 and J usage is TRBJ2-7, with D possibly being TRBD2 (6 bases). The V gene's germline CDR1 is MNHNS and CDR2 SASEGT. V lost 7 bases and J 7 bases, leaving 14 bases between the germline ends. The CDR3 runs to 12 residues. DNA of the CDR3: TGTGCCAGCATGGCGAGCGGGTCAGAGCAGTACTTC. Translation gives CASMASGSEQYF.

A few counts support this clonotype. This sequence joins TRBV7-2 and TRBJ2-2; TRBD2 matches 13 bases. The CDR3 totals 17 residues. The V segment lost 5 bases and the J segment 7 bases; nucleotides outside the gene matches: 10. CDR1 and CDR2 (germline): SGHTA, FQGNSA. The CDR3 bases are TGTGCCAGCAGCCACTTACTAGCGGGGGGGCCAGGCGGGGAGCTGTTTTTT. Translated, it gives CASSHLLAGGPGGELFF.

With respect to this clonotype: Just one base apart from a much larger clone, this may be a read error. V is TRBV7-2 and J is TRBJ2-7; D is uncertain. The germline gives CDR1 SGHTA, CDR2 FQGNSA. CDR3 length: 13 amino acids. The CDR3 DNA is TGTGCCAGCAGCTCGAACAGACCCTACGAGCGGTACTTC. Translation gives CASSSNRPYERYF.

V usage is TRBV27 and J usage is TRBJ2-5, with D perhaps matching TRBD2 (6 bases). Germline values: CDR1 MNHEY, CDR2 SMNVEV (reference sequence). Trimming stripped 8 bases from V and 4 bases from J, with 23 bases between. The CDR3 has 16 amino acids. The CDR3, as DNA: TGTGCCAGCGGAAAAATAGAGGGACTCGGGGTAGAGACCCAGTACTTC. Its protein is CASGKIEGLGVETQYF.

The CDR3 loop reads CASSGGLAGVGNEQFF. The CDR3 nucleotides read TGTGCCAGCAGTGGGGGACTAGCGGGGGTCGGTAATGAGCAGTTCTTC. The chain uses TRBV6-6 and TRBJ2-1, with TRBD2 identical over 14 bases. CDR3 length equals 16 residues. Germline CDR1 and CDR2: MNHNY and SVGAGI (reference sequence). V gave up 5 bases and J gave up 7 bases; unmatched junction bases: 7.

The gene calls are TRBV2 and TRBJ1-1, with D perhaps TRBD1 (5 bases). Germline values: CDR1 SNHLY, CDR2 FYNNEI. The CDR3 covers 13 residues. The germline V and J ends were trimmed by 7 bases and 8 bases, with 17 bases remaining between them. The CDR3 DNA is TGTGCCAGCATGGGGGGTACTAAGGGCGAAGCTTTCTTT. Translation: CASMGGTKGEAFF.

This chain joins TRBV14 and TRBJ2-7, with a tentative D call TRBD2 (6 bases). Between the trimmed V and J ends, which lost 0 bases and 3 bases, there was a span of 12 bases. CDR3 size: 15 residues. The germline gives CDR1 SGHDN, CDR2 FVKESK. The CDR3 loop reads CASSQDSTSGYEQYF. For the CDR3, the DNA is TGTGCCAGCAGCCAAGACTCGACTAGTGGCTACGAGCAGTACTTC.

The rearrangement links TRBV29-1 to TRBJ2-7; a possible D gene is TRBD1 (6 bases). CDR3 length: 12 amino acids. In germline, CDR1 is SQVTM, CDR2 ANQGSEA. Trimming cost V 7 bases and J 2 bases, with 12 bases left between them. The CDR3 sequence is CSATGGPYEQYF. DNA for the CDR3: TGCAGCGCGACAGGTGGTCCCTACGAGCAGTACTTC.

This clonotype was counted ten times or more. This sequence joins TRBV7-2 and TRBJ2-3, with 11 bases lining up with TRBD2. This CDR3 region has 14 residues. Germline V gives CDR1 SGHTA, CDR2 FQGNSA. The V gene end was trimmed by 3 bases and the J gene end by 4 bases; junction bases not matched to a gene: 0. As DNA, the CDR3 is TGTGCCAGCAGCTTTAGCGGGAGGGCAGATACGCAGTATTTT. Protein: CASSFSGRADTQYF.

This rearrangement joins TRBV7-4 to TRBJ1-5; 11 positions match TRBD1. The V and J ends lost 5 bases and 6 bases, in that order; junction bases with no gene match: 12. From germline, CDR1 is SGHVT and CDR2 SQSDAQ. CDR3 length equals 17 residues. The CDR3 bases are TGTGCCAGCAGCCTGTTAGGACAGGGGGCGTACGGTCAGCCCCAGCATTTT. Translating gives CASSLLGQGAYGQPQHF.

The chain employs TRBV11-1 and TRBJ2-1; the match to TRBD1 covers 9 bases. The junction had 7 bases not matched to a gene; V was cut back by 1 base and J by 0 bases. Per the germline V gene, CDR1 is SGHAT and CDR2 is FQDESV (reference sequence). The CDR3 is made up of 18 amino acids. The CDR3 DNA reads TGTGCCAGCAGCTTAGGCCAGGGGACAGGGAGCTCCTACAATGAGCAGTTCTTC. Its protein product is CASSLGQGTGSSYNEQFF.

The chain's CDR3 is CASSQEPSPGGGYTF. DNA of the CDR3: TGCGCCAGCAGCCAAGAACCCAGCCCAGGGGGGGGCTACACCTTC. The chain joins TRBV4-1 to TRBJ1-2; 7 positions match TRBD1. From germline, CDR1 is MGHRA and CDR2 YSYEKL. This CDR3 spans 15 amino acids. V was clipped by 0 bases and J by 8 bases; unmatched bases: 9.

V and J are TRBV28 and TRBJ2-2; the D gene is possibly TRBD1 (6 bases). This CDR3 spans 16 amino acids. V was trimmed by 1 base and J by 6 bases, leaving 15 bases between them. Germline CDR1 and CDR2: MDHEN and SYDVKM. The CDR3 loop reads CASSLFRQGSAGELFF. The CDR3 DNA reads TGTGCCAGCAGTTTATTTAGGCAGGGGAGTGCCGGGGAGCTGTTTTTT.

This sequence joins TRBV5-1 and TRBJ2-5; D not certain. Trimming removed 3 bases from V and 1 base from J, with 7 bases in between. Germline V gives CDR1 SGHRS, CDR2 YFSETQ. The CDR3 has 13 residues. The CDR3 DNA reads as TGCGCCAGCAGCTCCACAAGCCAAGAGACCCAGTACTTC. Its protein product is CASSSTSQETQYF.

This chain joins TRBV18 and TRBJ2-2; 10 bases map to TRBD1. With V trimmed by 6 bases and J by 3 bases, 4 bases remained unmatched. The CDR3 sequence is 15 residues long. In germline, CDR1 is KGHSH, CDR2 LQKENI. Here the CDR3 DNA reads TGTGCCAGCTCTCGCGGGACAGGGGACACCGGGGAGCTGTTTTTT. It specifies CASSRGTGDTGELFF.

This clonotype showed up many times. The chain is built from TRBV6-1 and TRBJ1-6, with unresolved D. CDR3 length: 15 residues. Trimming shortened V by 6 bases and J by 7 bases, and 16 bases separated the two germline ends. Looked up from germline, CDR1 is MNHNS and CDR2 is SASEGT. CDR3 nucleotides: TGTGCCAGCAGCCAGAAGGACCCCAGAAATTCACCCCTCCACTTT. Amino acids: CASSQKDPRNSPLHF.

This CDR3 is CASSRSGGTSGYNEQFF. DNA for the CDR3: TGTGCCAGCAGCCGAAGCGGCGGGACTAGCGGTTACAATGAGCAGTTCTTC. This chain links TRBV7-9 with TRBJ2-1; TRBD2 agrees at 11 bases. The ends lost 5 bases at V and 4 bases at J; junction bases unmatched: 10. The CDR3 runs to 17 residues. Germline CDR1 SEHNR, CDR2 FQNEAQ (reference sequence).

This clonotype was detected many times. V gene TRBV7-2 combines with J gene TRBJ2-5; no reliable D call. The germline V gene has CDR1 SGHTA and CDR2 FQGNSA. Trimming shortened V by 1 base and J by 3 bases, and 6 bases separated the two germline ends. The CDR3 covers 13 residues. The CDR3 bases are TGTGCCAGCAGCTTAGAGATGGAAGAGACCCAGTACTTC. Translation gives CASSLEMEETQYF.

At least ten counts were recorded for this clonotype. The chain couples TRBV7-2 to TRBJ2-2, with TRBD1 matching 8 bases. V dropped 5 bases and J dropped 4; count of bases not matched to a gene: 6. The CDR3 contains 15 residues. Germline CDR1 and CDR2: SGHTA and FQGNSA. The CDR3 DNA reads TGTGCCAGCAGCAGAGGACAGGGCGGCACCGGGGAGCTGTTTTTT. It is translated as CASSRGQGGTGELFF.

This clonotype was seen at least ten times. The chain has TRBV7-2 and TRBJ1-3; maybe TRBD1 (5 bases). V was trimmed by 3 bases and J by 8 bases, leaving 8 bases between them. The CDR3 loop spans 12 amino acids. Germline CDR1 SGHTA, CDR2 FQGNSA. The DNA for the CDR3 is TGTGCCAGCAGCTTCTGGGGCGACACCATATATTTT. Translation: CASSFWGDTIYF. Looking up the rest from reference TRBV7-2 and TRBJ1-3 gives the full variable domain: GAGVSQSPSNKVTEKGKDVELRCDPISGHTALYWYRQSLGQGLEFLIYFQGNSAPDKSGLPSDRFSAERTGGSVSTLTIQRTQQEDSAVYLCASSFWGDTIYFGEGSWLTVV.

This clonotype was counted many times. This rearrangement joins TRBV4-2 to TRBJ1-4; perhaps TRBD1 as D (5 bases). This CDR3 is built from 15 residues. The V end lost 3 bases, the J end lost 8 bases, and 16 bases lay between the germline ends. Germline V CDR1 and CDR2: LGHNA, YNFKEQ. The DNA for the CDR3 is TGTGCCAGCAGCCACCCGAGGGGCCTGGGGGAAAAACTGTTTTTT. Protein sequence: CASSHPRGLGEKLFF.

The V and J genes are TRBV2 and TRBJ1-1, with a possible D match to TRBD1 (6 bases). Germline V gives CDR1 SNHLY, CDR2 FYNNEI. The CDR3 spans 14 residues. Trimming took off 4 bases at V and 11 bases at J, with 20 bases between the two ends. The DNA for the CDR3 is TGTGCCAGCAGTGTTGTCCGGGGGGGCTGGGGGGCTTTCTTT. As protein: CASSVVRGGWGAFF.

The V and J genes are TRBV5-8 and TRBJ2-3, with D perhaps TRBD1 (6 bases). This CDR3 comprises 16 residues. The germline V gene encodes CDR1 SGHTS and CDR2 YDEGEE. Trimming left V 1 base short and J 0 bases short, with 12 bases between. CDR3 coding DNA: TGTGCCAGCAGCTTGACGGGCAGGGGTAGCACAGATACGCAGTATTTT. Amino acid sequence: CASSLTGRGSTDTQYF.